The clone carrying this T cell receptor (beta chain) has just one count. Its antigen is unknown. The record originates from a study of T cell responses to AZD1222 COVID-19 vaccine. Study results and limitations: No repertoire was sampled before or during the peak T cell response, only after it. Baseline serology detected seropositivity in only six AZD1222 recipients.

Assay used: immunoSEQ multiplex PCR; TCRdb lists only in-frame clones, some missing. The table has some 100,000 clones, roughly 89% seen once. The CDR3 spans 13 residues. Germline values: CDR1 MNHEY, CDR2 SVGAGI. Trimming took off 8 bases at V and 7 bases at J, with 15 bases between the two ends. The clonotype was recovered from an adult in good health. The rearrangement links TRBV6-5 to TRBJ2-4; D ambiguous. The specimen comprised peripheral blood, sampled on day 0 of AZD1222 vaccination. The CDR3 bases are TGTGCCAGCCTATTGGCGGAAAGTAACATTCAGTACTTC. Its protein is CASLLAESNIQYF.